The entry below gives a single T cell receptor beta chain sequence along with its context. Its antigen is still unknown. Regarding donors, all were healthy bone marrow donors. Nominally healthy donors were sampled, though unrecorded immune exposures were likely. Both 60 Vbeta primers and 13 Jbeta primers went into the PCR. Method: immunoSEQ multiplex PCR; TCRdb's copy keeps in-frame clones and lacks some. The sample has approximately 140,000 clones; the top ten hold 2% to 3%. Germline V CDR1 and CDR2: MNHEY, SVGAGI. The CDR3 totals 15 residues. Trimming took off 6 bases at V and 2 bases at J, with 11 bases between the two ends. This specimen belongs to a study of cytomegalovirus exposure and HLA in healthy donors. Study results and caveats: Earlier analysis yielded a pattern in which most TCR beta V segments were productive about 87% or about 30% of the time.

The chain links TRBV6-5 to TRBJ1-6; possibly TRBD1 for D (6 bases). The specimen sequenced was PBMCs. The receptor was derived from a man aged 35 to 55 in good health and CMV-seronegative. CDR3 loop: CASSRQATYNSPLHF. Here the CDR3 DNA reads TGTGCCAGCAGCCGACAGGCAACCTATAATTCACCCCTCCACTTT.